The clone carrying this T cell receptor beta chain showed up many times. Its specificity is unknown. Extraction of RNA together with DNA used about 17-31 mg of unsorted bulk tissue. The cohort consisted of patients whose primary liver carcinoma was surgically resected. The data stem from a study of tumor-infiltrating lymphocytes in primary liver carcinoma. As for the study in general: Patients, male and female, were 30 to 69 years old.

Regarding the study as a whole: Tumor top-250-clone fraction significantly exceeded that of blood (p = 0.039). Tumor-adjacent and tumor-blood pairs showed less overlap than tumor region pairs.

Reverse transcription of around 500 ng total RNA with a constant-region primer produced TCR beta cDNA. It was through three nested multiplex PCR rounds of slightly modified ARM-PCR that TCR beta libraries arose. TCRdb reprocessed the multiplex PCR reads with MiXCR, giving one entry per CDR3 protein. The sample consists of roughly 86,000 distinct CDR3 sequences, around 68% of them appearing once. The sequence came from a man aged 35-49 years with primary liver carcinoma and hepatitis B virus infection. Source material: tumor-adjacent normal liver tissue.

The CDR3 DNA is TGTGCCAGCAGCCTCGGACTAGCGGACTACGAGCAGTACTTC. Translating gives CASSLGLADYEQYF. The chain combines TRBV7-9 with TRBJ2-7; 10 positions match TRBD2. Trimming took 5 bases from V and 3 from J; bases not matched to a gene: 4. Germline V CDR1 and CDR2: SEHNR, FQNEAQ (reference sequence). The CDR3 runs to 14 residues.